This T cell receptor (beta chain) was recovered during a study of T cell changes during pregnancy in multiple sclerosis. The protocol was immunoSEQ multiplex PCR, while the TCRdb copy is restricted to in-frame clones and leaves out a portion. This sample has 100,000 to 140,000 clones, with less than 95% found just once. Between the trimmed V and J ends, which lost 6 bases and 5 bases, there was a span of 11 bases. The CDR3 runs to 12 residues. Germline CDR1 and CDR2: MNHNY and SVGAGI (reference sequence). This receptor was identified in a female donor in good health, enrolled as a control in a pregnancy study. The rearrangement joins TRBV6-6 to TRBJ2-7; D is unresolved. The starting material was peripheral blood, obtained in the third trimester of pregnancy. The CDR3 DNA follows: TGTGCCAGCAGCCCTACAGTCCACGAGCAGTACTTC. Translated, it gives CASSPTVHEQYF.